The 17 T cell receptor beta chains reported below all come from one sample, sequenced in a study of cytomegalovirus exposure and HLA in healthy donors. PCR was performed using 60 Vbeta and 13 Jbeta primers. Data came from immunoSEQ multiplex PCR; TCRdb stores just in-frame clones and leaves some out. The data contain 180,000 or so clones, 75% of them singletons. Input material: PBMCs. The receptors shown here come from a middle-aged woman in good health and CMV-seropositive.

The chain couples TRBV28 to TRBJ2-5; possible D gene TRBD2, 6 bases. The DNA end lines up better with TRBJ2-7; the J call may be wrong. The CDR3 runs to 13 residues. Germline loops: CDR1 MDHEN, CDR2 SYDVKM. The CDR3 loop is CASSFGGLYEQYF. CDR3 coding DNA: TGTGCCAGCAGTTTTGGAGGGTTATACGAGCAGTACTTC.

V usage is TRBV6-5 and J usage is TRBJ2-2, with D hard to call. V lost 0 bases and J lost 1, with 3 bases in between. This CDR3 has 14 amino acids. CDR1 is MNHEY, CDR2 SVGAGI, per germline. The CDR3 sequence is CASSYSRNTGELFF. As DNA, the CDR3 is TGTGCCAGCAGTTACTCGCGGAACACCGGGGAGCTGTTTTTT.

The gene calls are TRBV11-3 and TRBJ2-1; tentative D call: TRBD2 (5 bases). The V end was cut by 1 base, the J end by 8 bases, with 12 bases between. The CDR3 extends over 14 amino acids. Germline CDR1 and CDR2: SGHNT and YENEEA. CDR3 DNA: TGTGCCAGCAGCTTAGTGGGCGAGGGCGATGAGCAGTTCTTC. The encoded protein is CASSLVGEGDEQFF.

This clone was seen more than once but under ten times. The V gene is TRBV7-2, the J gene TRBJ2-5; 7 bases fit TRBD1. Looked up from germline, CDR1 is SGHTA and CDR2 is FQGNSA. The trim removed 1 base at V and 9 bases at J, leaving 11 bases unmatched. The CDR3 contains 15 residues. Here the CDR3 DNA reads TGTGCCAGCAGCTTAGGGACAGGTGGTTTGTTGGCCCAGTACTTC. It yields the protein CASSLGTGGLLAQYF.

Remarks on this clone: Sequence at one end of the junction differs from germline and may be a read error. This chain joins TRBV6-1 and TRBJ1-1; TRBD1 might be the D (5 bases). This CDR3 is 13 amino acids long. Germline assignment: CDR1 MNHNS and CDR2 SASEGT. The CDR3 spells CASREDWEGRAFF. The CDR3 region has the DNA TGTGCCAGCAGGGAAGACTGGGAGGGGAGAGCTTTCTTT.

This clone was found a few times. The chain joins TRBV10-3 to TRBJ1-2; D might be TRBD1 (5 bases). The CDR3 is made up of 15 amino acids. Germline-derived CDR1 and CDR2 are ENHRY and SYGVKD. Trimming took 6 bases from V and 0 from J, leaving 14 bases between them. The CDR3 sequence is CAISQTEPPNYGYTF. In DNA form, the CDR3 reads TGTGCCATCAGCCAGACAGAACCGCCTAACTATGGCTACACCTTC.

J is TRBJ2-7 and V is TRBV7-9; 9 bases map to TRBD1. CDR3 length: 13 amino acids. The germline V gene encodes CDR1 SEHNR and CDR2 FQNEAQ (reference sequence). Losses at the gene ends were 5 bases for V and 5 bases for J; bases not matched to a gene: 4. The CDR3 spells CASSPQGANEQYF. The CDR3 coding sequence is TGTGCCAGCAGCCCACAGGGGGCAAACGAGCAGTACTTC. Using reference TRBV7-9 and TRBJ2-7 for the parts outside the CDR3, the full variable domain is DTGVSQNPRHKITKRGQNVTFRCDPISEHNRLYWYRQTLGQGPEFLTYFQNEAQLEKSRLLSDRFSAERPKGSFSTLEIQRTEQGDSAMYLCASSPQGANEQYFGPGTRLTVT.

V is TRBV5-1 and J is TRBJ2-7; TRBD2 matches 11 bases. Germline V lookup: CDR1 SGHRS, CDR2 YFSETQ. The CDR3 consists of 15 residues. The ends lost 3 bases at V and 7 bases at J; junction bases unmatched: 9. CDR3 sequence: CASSSGLAGGGEQYF. DNA for the CDR3: TGCGCCAGCAGCTCAGGACTAGCGGGTGGCGGGGAGCAGTACTTC. Based on the CDR3 plus reference TRBV5-1 and TRBJ2-7, the full variable domain is KAGVTQTPRYLIKTRGQQVTLSCSPISGHRSVSWYQQTPGQGLQFLFEYFSETQRNKGNFPGRFSGRQFSNSRSEMNVSTLELGDSALYLCASSSGLAGGGEQYFGPGTRLTVT.

The V and J genes are TRBV5-4 and TRBJ1-1; 8 bases agree with TRBD1. V lost 4 bases to trimming and J lost 7 bases; unmatched junction nucleotides: 6. CDR1 SGHNT and CDR2 YYREEE come from the germline V gene (reference sequence). The CDR3 has 13 residues. The CDR3: CASSRPGQGEAFF. CDR3 bases: TGTGCCAGCAGCCGACCTGGACAGGGTGAAGCTTTCTTT.

This chain connects TRBV11-3 to TRBJ2-7; 8 bases match TRBD2. V gave up 1 base and J gave up 3 bases; unmatched junction bases: 5. This CDR3 is built from 15 residues. The germline CDR1 and CDR2 sequences are SGHNT and YENEEA. The CDR3 here is CASSLGAAGGYEQYF. The CDR3 coding sequence is TGTGCCAGCAGCTTAGGGGCCGCGGGGGGCTACGAGCAGTACTTC.

This chain links TRBV25-1 with TRBJ2-3, with TRBD2 matching 9 bases. Unmatched junction bases numbered 9, after V lost 6 bases and J lost 5 bases. Germline V lookup: CDR1 MGHDK, CDR2 SYGVNS. This CDR3 spans 15 amino acids. CDR3: CASSFSGRSGDTQYF. Written as DNA, the CDR3 is TGTGCCAGCAGCTTTAGCGGGAGAAGTGGAGATACGCAGTATTTT.

V gene TRBV7-2 combines with J gene TRBJ2-7; 11 positions match TRBD1. This CDR3 region has 14 residues. CDR1 and CDR2 (germline): SGHTA, FQGNSA. V shed 5 bases and J 4 bases; nucleotides not matched to a gene: 4. The CDR3 sequence is CASSLRDRGYEQYF. As DNA, the CDR3 is TGTGCCAGCAGCCTCCGGGACAGGGGGTACGAGCAGTACTTC.

The V gene is TRBV10-3, the J gene TRBJ2-5; 10 bases match TRBD1. The J call could be wrong; TRBJ2-7 is a better fit for the DNA end. The CDR3 extends over 14 amino acids. Germline V gene data show CDR1 as ENHRY and CDR2 as SYGVKD. CDR3 DNA: TGTGCCATCAGCCCGACAGGGGGCGATTACGAGCAGTACTTC. It yields the protein CAISPTGGDYEQYF.

This sequence joins TRBV27 and TRBJ2-2; D unresolved. The CDR3 runs 14 residues. V lost 6 bases and J lost 3, with 11 bases in between. Germline lookup yields CDR1 MNHEY and CDR2 SMNVEV (reference sequence). In DNA, the CDR3 is TGTGCCAGCAGCCGTTATATAGACACCGGGGAGCTGTTTTTT. This encodes CASSRYIDTGELFF.

This chain links TRBV6-4 with TRBJ1-2; 9 bases line up with TRBD1. Germline-derived CDR1 and CDR2 are MRHNA and SNTAGT. Trimming removed 6 bases from V and 8 bases from J; junction bases left unmatched: 13. The CDR3 is made up of 15 amino acids. CDR3 nucleotide sequence: TGTGCCAGCAGCGGTGGGACAGGGACGGCGAGCGGCTACACCTTC. The encoded protein is CASSGGTGTASGYTF.

The V and J genes are TRBV28 and TRBJ1-4, with D uncertain. This CDR3 region has 14 residues. V was clipped by 3 bases and J by 5 bases, with 10 bases between them. Per the germline V gene, CDR1 is MDHEN and CDR2 is SYDVKM. Written as DNA, the CDR3 is TGTGCCAGCAGTTTTGGGCTTCGCAATGAAAAACTGTTTTTT. Its protein product is CASSFGLRNEKLFF.

The rearrangement links TRBV5-1 to TRBJ1-1; D remains unclear. Germline CDR1 and CDR2: SGHRS and YFSETQ. The CDR3 is made up of 15 amino acids. Trimming took off 1 base at V and 2 bases at J, with 12 bases between the two ends. This CDR3 reads CASSLWGGQNTEAFF. In DNA, the CDR3 is TGCGCCAGCAGCTTGTGGGGAGGCCAAAACACTGAAGCTTTCTTT.